This T cell receptor beta chain was identified during a study of T cell responses to AZD1222 COVID-19 vaccine. Between the trimmed V and J ends, which lost 4 bases and 4 bases, there was a span of 10 bases. The CDR3 extends over 12 amino acids. Germline lookup yields CDR1 SQVTM and CDR2 ANQGSEA. Method: immunoSEQ multiplex PCR; TCRdb's copy keeps in-frame clones and lacks some. The sample records some 130,000 clones, 70% to 90% being singletons. The TCR was taken from an adult in good health. V and J are TRBV29-1 and TRBJ1-1; D is undetermined. The material was peripheral blood, obtained on day 0 of AZD1222 vaccination. The CDR3 is CSVAPNPTEAFF. CDR3 nucleotides: TGCAGCGTTGCCCCAAACCCCACTGAAGCTTTCTTT.